Shown below are 6 T cell receptor beta chains from a single sample sequenced in a study of breast tumors, draining lymph nodes, adjacent tissues. Axillary draining lymph nodes of breast cancer patients supplied the node samples. TCRdb called the multiplex PCR reads again in MiXCR, with one record for every CDR3 protein. The sample consists of 180,000 or so distinct CDR3 sequences, roughly 31% of them appearing once. Material: axillary lymph node tissue. The receptors were sampled from a female donor with breast cancer. Some clones in this sample may be carry-over from other donors' samples.

CDR3 loop: CASSTLTATYGYTF. Here the CDR3 DNA reads TGTGCCAGCAGCACCTTAACCGCGACCTATGGCTACACCTTC. The chain has TRBV5-4 and TRBJ1-2; unclear D gene. From germline, CDR1 is SGHNT and CDR2 YYREEE (reference sequence). The CDR3 is made up of 14 amino acids. Trimming took 4 bases from V and 4 from J, leaving 14 bases between them.

This clonotype was detected many times. The chain links TRBV5-1 to TRBJ2-1; TRBD2 might be the D (5 bases). This CDR3 comprises 17 residues. Trimming pared 4 bases from V and 1 base from J, leaving 18 bases between. CDR1 is SGHRS and CDR2 is YFSETQ in the germline V gene. The CDR3 protein is CASSLLLVSGSYNEQFF. In nucleotides, the CDR3 is TGCGCCAGCAGCCTATTACTTGTTTCGGGATCCTACAATGAGCAGTTCTTC. Filled out from reference TRBV5-1 and TRBJ2-1, the complete variable domain reads KAGVTQTPRYLIKTRGQQVTLSCSPISGHRSVSWYQQTPGQGLQFLFEYFSETQRNKGNFPGRFSGRQFSNSRSEMNVSTLELGDSALYLCASSLLLVSGSYNEQFFGPGTRLTVL.

This clonotype has just a few counts. Relative to the germline gene, one junction end is altered; a read error may explain this. This chain joins TRBV6-6 and TRBJ1-4; D remains unclear. CDR3 length: 16 amino acids. CDR1 is MNHNY and CDR2 is SVGAGI in the germline V gene (reference sequence). Here the CDR3 DNA reads TGTGCCAGCAGTCACTCCCGTACATCAACTAATGAAAAACTGTTTTTT. Protein sequence: CASSHSRTSTNEKLFF.

This clonotype showed up just a few times. This sequence joins TRBV24-1 and TRBJ1-1, with TRBD1 matching 9 bases. This CDR3 is built from 17 residues. V shed 11 bases, J shed 2 bases, and the junction held 17 bases outside the gene matches. Germline CDR1 KGHDR, CDR2 SFDVKD. In nucleotides, the CDR3 is TGTGCCAGTACGTTTTCGACAGGGGGTGGGGGTAACACTGAAGCTTTCTTT. Translating gives CASTFSTGGGGNTEAFF.

This clonotype was found many times. CDR3 region: CASSPASGKLFF. CDR3 coding DNA: TGTGCCAGCAGCCCAGCAAGTGGTAAACTGTTTTTT. This chain connects TRBV6-2 or TRBV6-3 to TRBJ1-4; no definite D call. The germline CDR1 and CDR2 sequences are MNHEY and SVGEGT. V was pared by 6 bases and J by 11 bases, with 13 bases between. This CDR3 is 12 amino acids long.

This clonotype was counted at least ten times. This may be a read error: a much more frequent sequence differs by one nucleotide. V usage is TRBV9 and J usage is TRBJ2-1, with 11 nucleotides matching TRBD2. The CDR3 sequence is 14 residues long. CDR1 is SGDLS, CDR2 YYNGEE, per germline. This CDR3 reads CASSGLAGYNEQSF. The CDR3 nucleotides read TGTGCCAGCAGCGGACTAGCGGGATACAATGAGCAGTCCTTC.